Listed here is a single T cell receptor beta chain. Its antigen is not known. TCRdb ran MiXCR on the 5' RACE reads and lists one entry per CDR3 protein. Counted here are 300,000 to 350,000 distinct CDR3 sequences, around 20% occurring once; the ten biggest clones make up roughly 3.6%. The data were obtained in a study of CD8 T cells in ankylosing spondylitis. The germline gives CDR1 ENHRY, CDR2 SYGVKD. The CDR3 length is 15 residues. Deletions cut 6 bases from V and 2 bases from J, with 15 bases between. Study results and limitations: Seemingly distinctive of ankylosing spondylitis blood was a TCR beta motif formed by eight highly homologous variants. The disease-linked clones had a CD8+ phenotype and low blood frequencies. Clones linked to disease were reported to show significant enrichment in matched ankylosing spondylitis synovial fluid. Certain motif variants had earlier appeared in reactive arthritis synovial fluid and blood.

This chain joins TRBV10-3 and TRBJ2-3; possibly TRBD1 for D (6 bases). Material: blood, either unsorted or a sorted T cell fraction (not recorded which). This TCR was recovered from a female donor with ankylosing spondylitis or in good health (not recorded which). The CDR3 sequence is CAIRKDRLITDTQYF. The CDR3 DNA reads as TGTGCCATCAGGAAGGACAGACTGATCACAGATACGCAGTATTTT.